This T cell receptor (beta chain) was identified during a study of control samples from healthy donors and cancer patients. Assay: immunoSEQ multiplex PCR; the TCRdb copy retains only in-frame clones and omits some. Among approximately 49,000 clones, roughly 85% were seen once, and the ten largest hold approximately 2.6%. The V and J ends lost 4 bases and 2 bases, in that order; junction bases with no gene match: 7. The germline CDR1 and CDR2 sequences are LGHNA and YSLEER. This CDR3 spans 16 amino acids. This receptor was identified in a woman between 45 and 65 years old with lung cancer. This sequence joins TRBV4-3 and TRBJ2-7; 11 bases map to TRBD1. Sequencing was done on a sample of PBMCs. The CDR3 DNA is TGCGCCAGCAGCCGGTGGAGGACAGGGGGCACCTACGAGCAGTACTTC. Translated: CASSRWRTGGTYEQYF.